What follows are 15 T cell receptor beta chains derived from one specimen sequenced in a study of Ad26.COV2.S vaccination and SARS-CoV-2 variants. Treatment denoted: some 20 received Ad26.COV2.S at low or high dose, single or two shots; a few received placebo; per-sample allocation not given. Following the first vaccine or placebo injection, samples were taken on day 63. Assay used: immunoSEQ multiplex PCR; TCRdb lists only in-frame clones, some missing. Among some 300,000 clones listed, 70% to 90% were seen once. The sample in question was peripheral blood, obtained in a trial of Ad26.COV2.S vaccine versus placebo. These receptors came from a person between 18 and 60 years old who received the Ad26.COV2.S COVID-19 vaccine or a placebo.

The gene calls are TRBV19 and TRBJ2-1; 14 bases map to TRBD2. The ends lost 5 bases at V and 4 bases at J; junction bases unmatched: 7. CDR3 length: 17 amino acids. CDR1 LNHDA and CDR2 SQIVND come from the germline V gene (reference sequence). The CDR3 nucleotides are TGTGCCAGTAGTCCCCGGGGACTAGCGGGGGCATACAATGAGCAGTTCTTC. Its protein product is CASSPRGLAGAYNEQFF.

CDR3 in amino acids: CASSFDREGNQPQHF. CDR3 bases: TGTGCCAGCAGTTTCGACAGGGAAGGCAATCAGCCCCAGCATTTT. The V and J genes are TRBV27 and TRBJ1-5, with 7 bases lining up with TRBD1. Germline CDR1 MNHEY, CDR2 SMNVEV (reference sequence). V was clipped by 3 bases and J by 2 bases; unmatched bases: 4. The CDR3 extends over 15 amino acids.

With regard to this clone: Other DNA sequences from this sample encode an identical CDR3 as well. The chain has TRBV6-4 and TRBJ2-3; a possible D gene is TRBD2 (6 bases). The germline V gene has CDR1 MRHNA and CDR2 SNTAGT. With 0 bases removed from V and 0 bases from J, the gap between germline ends came to 7 bases. CDR3 length: 15 amino acids. DNA of the CDR3: TGTGCCAGCAGTGACTCTGGGACTAGCACAGATACGCAGTATTTT. Translated: CASSDSGTSTDTQYF.

The genes are TRBV7-3 and TRBJ2-6, with 8 bases aligning to TRBD2. The germline V gene encodes CDR1 SGHTA and CDR2 FQGTGA. V lost 2 bases and J lost 2; bases outside the gene matches: 2. The CDR3 has 16 residues. CDR3 residues: CASSLPGGPGANVLTF. CDR3 sequence (DNA): TGTGCCAGCAGCTTACCGGGGGGGCCTGGGGCCAACGTCCTGACTTTC.

The CDR3 region is CASSLLGYNRGADTQYF. DNA for the CDR3: TGTGCCAGCAGCTTACTGGGGTATAACAGGGGCGCTGATACGCAGTATTTT. J is TRBJ2-3 and V is TRBV7-3, with 7 bases aligning to TRBD1. Germline assignment: CDR1 SGHTA and CDR2 FQGTGA. CDR3 length: 17 amino acids. After removal of 2 bases from V and 6 bases from J, the junction contained 14 bases not matched to a gene. The whole variable domain, filled in from reference TRBV7-3 and TRBJ2-3, reads GAGVSQTPSNKVTEKGKYVELRCDPISGHTALYWYRQSLGQGPEFLIYFQGTGAADDSGLPNDRFFAVRPEGSVSTLKIQRTERGDSAVYLCASSLLGYNRGADTQYFGPGTRLTVL.

This clone showed up just once. This chain links TRBV24-1 with TRBJ2-3; 11 bases are a match to TRBD2. From germline, CDR1 is KGHDR and CDR2 SFDVKD. The V gene end was trimmed by 3 bases and the J gene end by 4 bases; junction bases not matched to a gene: 14. The length of the CDR3 is 19 residues. CDR3 sequence reads: CATSDPGPTSGGLPDTQYF. The CDR3, as DNA: TGTGCCACCAGTGATCCCGGGCCTACTAGCGGGGGTCTCCCAGATACGCAGTATTTT.

This chain links TRBV19 with TRBJ2-2; TRBD2 might be the D (6 bases). This CDR3 is 16 amino acids long. The germline V gene has CDR1 LNHDA and CDR2 SQIVND (reference sequence). V was pared by 6 bases and J by 4 bases, with 18 bases between. The CDR3, as DNA: TGTGCCAGTAGAAGGACTAACTCTGAGAGCACCGGGGAGCTGTTTTTT. Amino acid sequence: CASRRTNSESTGELFF.

A remark on this clone: This sample includes further DNA sequences coding for the same CDR3. The rearrangement links TRBV7-2 to TRBJ1-2; TRBD1 agrees at 8 bases. The CDR3 runs 17 residues. V dropped 1 base and J dropped 3; count of bases not matched to a gene: 10. The germline V gene encodes CDR1 SGHTA and CDR2 FQGNSA. CDR3 sequence reads: CASSLGDRQGMHYGYTF. For the CDR3, the DNA is TGTGCCAGCAGCTTAGGAGATAGACAGGGGATGCACTATGGCTACACCTTC.

The CDR3 is CASRFQGPPYEQYF. The CDR3 DNA reads TGTGCCAGCAGATTCCAGGGTCCCCCCTACGAGCAGTACTTC. J is TRBJ2-7 and V is TRBV28, with a weak D call TRBD1 (5 bases). Trimming shortened V by 6 bases and J by 2 bases, and 14 bases separated the two germline ends. In germline, CDR1 is MDHEN, CDR2 SYDVKM. The CDR3 is made up of 14 amino acids. The variable domain in full, completed from reference TRBV28 and TRBJ2-7, reads DVKVTQSSRYLVKRTGEKVFLECVQDMDHENMFWYRQDPGLGLRLIYFSYDVKMKEKGDIPEGYSVSREKKERFSLILESASTNQTSMYLCASRFQGPPYEQYFGPGTRLTVT.

The CDR3 region is CASSEGVRVIHEQYF. The CDR3 bases are TGTGCCAGCAGTGAAGGAGTGAGGGTCATACACGAGCAGTACTTC. The V call is TRBV2, the J call TRBJ2-7; perhaps TRBD2 as D (5 bases). This CDR3 has 15 amino acids. In germline, CDR1 is SNHLY, CDR2 FYNNEI. The V gene lost 1 base and the J gene lost 5 bases, with 15 bases spanning the gap. The whole variable domain, filled in from reference TRBV2 and TRBJ2-7, reads EPEVTQTPSHQVTQMGQEVILRCVPISNHLYFYWYRQILGQKVEFLVSFYNNEISEKSEIFDDQFSVERPDGSNFTLKIRSTKLEDSAMYFCASSEGVRVIHEQYFGPGTRLTVT.

The chain employs TRBV11-2 and TRBJ2-5, with D possibly TRBD2 on 6 matching bases. Germline CDR1 and CDR2: SGHAT and FQNNGV. Trimming stripped 5 bases from V and 5 bases from J, with 15 bases between. This CDR3 has 14 residues. CDR3 in DNA: TGTGCCAGCAGCCAGGACCTAGCGAGTGAGACCCAGTACTTC. It codes for CASSQDLASETQYF.

The V and J genes are TRBV28 and TRBJ1-1; D not certain. This CDR3 is built from 14 residues. The germline V and J ends were trimmed by 8 bases and 0 bases, with 13 bases remaining between them. Germline CDR1 and CDR2: MDHEN and SYDVKM. The CDR3 protein is CASAKGRMNTEAFF. In DNA, the CDR3 is TGTGCCAGCGCAAAGGGCAGGATGAACACTGAAGCTTTCTTT. The variable domain in full, with the rest retrieved from reference TRBV28 and TRBJ1-1, is DVKVTQSSRYLVKRTGEKVFLECVQDMDHENMFWYRQDPGLGLRLIYFSYDVKMKEKGDIPEGYSVSREKKERFSLILESASTNQTSMYLCASAKGRMNTEAFFGQGTRLTVV.

This clone was observed once. V is TRBV7-3 and J is TRBJ2-2; TRBD1 agrees at 7 bases. The CDR3 length is 15 residues. J gave up 3 bases and V 1 base, and 2 bases lay outside the gene matches. CDR1 is SGHTA, CDR2 FQGTGA, per germline. The CDR3 sequence is CASSLRGGHTGELFF. CDR3 DNA sequence: TGTGCCAGCAGCTTAAGAGGGGGCCACACCGGGGAGCTGTTTTTT.

The rearrangement joins TRBV5-1 to TRBJ2-3; 7 bases are shared with TRBD2. J gave up 0 bases and V 4 bases, and 8 bases lay outside the gene matches. CDR1 and CDR2 from the germline V gene are SGHRS and YFSETQ. The CDR3 contains 16 residues. CDR3 bases: TGCGCCAGCAGCCCAGGTAATAGCGGGAGCACAGATACGCAGTATTTT. It is translated as CASSPGNSGSTDTQYF.

The chain joins TRBV6-1 to TRBJ1-1, with TRBD1 as a possible D gene (5 bases). The germline CDR1 and CDR2 sequences are MNHNS and SASEGT. V lost 3 bases and J lost 0, with 14 bases in between. The CDR3 is made up of 16 amino acids. The CDR3 region has the DNA TGTGCCAGCAGTGAGGTAGTTGGGACCCTGAACACTGAAGCTTTCTTT. Encoded protein: CASSEVVGTLNTEAFF.